This T cell receptor beta chain was sequenced during a study of cytomegalovirus exposure and HLA in healthy donors. This clone was observed a handful of times. Its antigen is undetermined. PCR involved 60 Vbeta and 13 Jbeta primers. Assay: immunoSEQ multiplex PCR; the TCRdb copy retains only in-frame clones and omits some. The profile covers approximately 140,000 clones, with about 80% appearing a single time and 1.9% taken by the ten largest. Germline assignment: CDR1 SGHAT and CDR2 FQNNGV. There are 16 residues in the CDR3. Trimming took 1 base from V and 2 from J; bases not matched to a gene: 6. Study results and caveats: Available immune exposure information covered CMV serostatus only.

Sequencing input: PBMCs. This clonotype was obtained from a middle-aged woman in good health and CMV-seronegative. This chain connects TRBV11-2 to TRBJ2-3, with TRBD1 identical over 7 bases. CDR3 in amino acids: CASSLVIGTDTDTQYF. The CDR3 nucleotides are TGTGCCAGCAGCTTAGTGATAGGGACAGACACAGATACGCAGTATTTT.